Listed here is a single T cell receptor beta chain. Allocation to cohorts depended on clinical history reported by the participants. The data were taken from a study of blood T cell repertoires in COVID-19. The overall study: Samples taken during acute and convalescent COVID-19 were collected in the United States, Italy and Spain. The analysed material was cDNA or gDNA that came from T cells, B-cell-depleted T cells, or PBMCs.

The authors' processing: Researchers report that nucleated cell counts were estimated from reference gene primer amplification. The assay was immunoSEQ multiplex PCR, and TCRdb's table has in-frame clones only and misses some. The V and J calls and clone size come from that table; D and trimming were worked out from the DNA. The data contain some 460,000 clones, roughly 87% of them singletons. Input material: PBMCs or T cells enriched from blood (not recorded which). This TCR came from a woman aged 18-35 years with acute COVID-19.

The CDR3 nucleotides are TGTGCCAGTAGTAAATCTAGCGGGTGGGATACGCAGTATTTT. Translating gives CASSKSSGWDTQYF. This rearrangement joins TRBV19 to TRBJ2-3, with TRBD2 identical over 8 bases. Germline CDR1 is LNHDA and CDR2 is SQIVND (reference sequence). The junction had 6 bases not matched to a gene; V was cut back by 4 bases and J by 6 bases. CDR3 length: 14 residues. The variable domain in full, completed from reference TRBV19 and TRBJ2-3, reads DGGITQSPKYLFRKEGQNVTLSCEQNLNHDAMYWYRQDPGQGLRLIYYSQIVNDFQKGDIAEGYSVSREKKESFPLTVTSAQKNPTAFYLCASSKSSGWDTQYFGPGTRLTVL.